A selection of T cell receptor beta chains follows, all from one sample in a study of shared clonotypes between healthy human individuals. Sequencing was performed with immunoSEQ multiplex PCR; in TCRdb, only in-frame clones are kept and a portion is missing. In the table there are approximately 700,000 clones, approximately 73% of which are singletons. Material for sequencing was memory CD4+ T cells sorted from blood. The origin of the receptors is a woman in her 30s in good health. CDR3s include the opening cysteine and the closing phenylalanine or tryptophan. The D gene is left open where the match is weak.

V gene: TRBV14
J gene: TRBJ2-5
D gene: TRBD1
CDR3 protein: CASSPRTGREETQYF
CDR3 DNA: TGTGCCAGCAGCCCCCGGACAGGGCGGGAAGAGACCCAGTACTTC

V gene: TRBV14
J gene: TRBJ2-1
D gene: TRBD1
CDR3 protein: CASSALGQGGHNEQFF
CDR3 DNA: TGTGCCAGCAGTGCCTTGGGACAGGGAGGGCACAATGAGCAGTTCTTC

V gene: TRBV9
J gene: TRBJ1-1
D gene: .
CDR3 protein: CASSVEGWNTEAFF
CDR3 DNA: TGTGCCAGCAGCGTAGAAGGATGGAACACTGAAGCTTTCTTT

V gene: TRBV11-2
J gene: TRBJ2-5
D gene: .
CDR3 protein: CASSPWERDLDPETQYF
CDR3 DNA: TGTGCCAGCAGCCCCTGGGAACGGGATTTGGACCCAGAGACCCAGTACTTC

V gene: TRBV4-1
J gene: TRBJ2-1
D gene: .
CDR3 protein: CASSLGTPYNEQFF
CDR3 DNA: TGCGCCAGCAGCCTCGGGACGCCATACAATGAGCAGTTCTTC

V gene: TRBV7-3
J gene: TRBJ2-3
D gene: .
CDR3 protein: CASSLNGGATDTQYF
CDR3 DNA: TGTGCCAGCAGCTTAAATGGCGGGGCCACAGATACGCAGTATTTT

V gene: TRBV10-1
J gene: TRBJ1-1
D gene: .
CDR3 protein: CASSESVWGPEAFF
CDR3 DNA: TGCGCCAGCAGTGAGTCGGTTTGGGGGCCTGAAGCTTTCTTT

V gene: TRBV6-6
J gene: TRBJ2-7
D gene: .
CDR3 protein: CASSYSRGEQYF
CDR3 DNA: TGTGCCAGCAGTTACTCCAGGGGCGAGCAGTACTTC

V gene: TRBV5-1
J gene: TRBJ2-7
D gene: .
CDR3 protein: CASSATVLGYEQYF
CDR3 DNA: TGCGCCAGCAGCGCGACAGTGTTGGGCTACGAGCAGTACTTC

V gene: TRBV18
J gene: TRBJ2-7
D gene: TRBD2
CDR3 protein: CASSSPGGSSYEQYF
CDR3 DNA: TGTGCCAGCTCATCACCTGGCGGGAGCTCCTACGAGCAGTACTTC